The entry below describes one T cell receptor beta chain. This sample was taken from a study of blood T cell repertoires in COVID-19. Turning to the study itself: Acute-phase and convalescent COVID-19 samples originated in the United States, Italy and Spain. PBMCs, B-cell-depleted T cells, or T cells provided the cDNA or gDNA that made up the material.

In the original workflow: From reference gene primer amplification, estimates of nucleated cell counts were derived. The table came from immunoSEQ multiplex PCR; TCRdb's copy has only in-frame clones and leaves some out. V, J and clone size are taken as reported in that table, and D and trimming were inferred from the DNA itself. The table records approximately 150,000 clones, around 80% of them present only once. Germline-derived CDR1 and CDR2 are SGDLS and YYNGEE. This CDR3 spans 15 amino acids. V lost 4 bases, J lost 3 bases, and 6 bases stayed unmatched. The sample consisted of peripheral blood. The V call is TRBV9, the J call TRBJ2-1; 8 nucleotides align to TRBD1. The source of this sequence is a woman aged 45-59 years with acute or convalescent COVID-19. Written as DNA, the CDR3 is TGTGCCAGCAGCCTTACAGGGGGTAGCTACAATGAGCAGTTCTTC. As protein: CASSLTGGSYNEQFF.